The following is a TCR beta chain sequence with its context. CDR3 length: 14 amino acids. Germline V gene data show CDR1 as LNHDA and CDR2 as SQIVND (reference sequence). Trimming cost V 4 bases and J 2 bases, with 10 bases left between them. TCRdb's copy holds only in-frame clones and misses some; the assay was immunoSEQ multiplex PCR. The sample includes fewer than 130,000 clones, about 85% of them seen just once. This entry comes from a study of blood T cell repertoires in COVID-19. Study background: The samples span acute and convalescent COVID-19 from the United States, Italy and Spain.

The TCR comes from a human donor in a cohort sampled during active COVID-19. The V call is TRBV19, the J call TRBJ2-3; no clear D. Sequencing was carried out using peripheral blood. As DNA, the CDR3 is TGTGCCAGTAGTACCCAAAAATTCACAGATACGCAGTATTTT. As protein: CASSTQKFTDTQYF.